This T cell receptor beta chain was identified during a study of type 1 and type 2 diabetes patients. In the study overall: Across the study, 15 million to 20 million paired-end reads were produced. Notes on the study in general: Highly-expanded CD4+ clones were few in type 2 diabetes, median one, 3.9% of reads.

As concerns this clonotype: Its antigen remains unidentified.

Standard classification criteria confirmed type 1 or type 2 diabetes in all patients. Anyone with other autoimmune disease or infection in the prior four weeks was excluded. PCR was run on genomic DNA. Multiplex PCR with 30 forward and 13 reverse primers amplified the TCR beta CDR3. TCRdb fed the multiplex PCR reads into MiXCR, producing one record per CDR3 protein. This table holds more than 250,000 distinct CDR3 sequences, around 47% found once. The CDR3 has 16 residues. The V and J ends lost 6 bases and 7 bases, in that order; junction bases with no gene match: 9. The sample comprised peripheral blood mononuclear cells (PBMCs). This TCR was recovered from a man younger than 35 with type 2 diabetes. This sequence joins TRBV12-3 or TRBV12-4 and TRBJ2-7; 16 bases line up with TRBD2. CDR3 DNA: TGTGCCAGCAGCCATGCGTTGGGACTAGCGGGAGGGGAGCAGTACTTC. Translating gives CASSHALGLAGGEQYF.